This passage covers 28 T cell receptor beta chains from one sample sequenced in a study of blood T cell repertoires in COVID-19. Method: immunoSEQ multiplex PCR; TCRdb's copy keeps in-frame clones and lacks some. This sample has a few hundred thousand clones; around nine tenths occur once, and the top ten carry 10%. Sample: PBMCs or T cells enriched from blood (not recorded which). The receptors originated from a woman in her fifties or sixties who had recovered from COVID-19.

This clone has only one observation. This sequence joins TRBV12-5 and TRBJ1-4; unclear D gene. In germline, CDR1 is LGHNT, CDR2 FRNRAP. Between the trimmed V and J ends, which lost 1 base and 4 bases, there was a span of 10 bases. CDR3 length: 15 amino acids. CDR3 in DNA: TGTGCTAGTGGTTTGGGCCAAGCTAGTAATGAAAAACTGTTTTTT. Its protein is CASGLGQASNEKLFF.

CDR3 nucleotides: TGTGCCAGCAGCCCACGACAGGGGATGAACACTGAAGCTTTCTTT. This encodes CASSPRQGMNTEAFF. The chain employs TRBV13 and TRBJ1-1, with 8 bases that match TRBD1. Germline V gives CDR1 PRHDT, CDR2 FYEKMQ (reference sequence). The CDR3 is 15 residues long. Trimming removed 5 bases from V and 0 bases from J; junction bases left unmatched: 5.

V usage is TRBV5-4 and J usage is TRBJ1-6; 8 bases are a match to TRBD1. Germline V gene sequence: CDR1 SGHNT, CDR2 YYREEE (reference sequence). V lost 4 bases and J lost 7; bases outside the gene matches: 7. This CDR3 has 15 residues. CDR3 in DNA: TGTGCCAGCAGCGAAATACAGGGGGGGAATTCACCCCTCCACTTT. Translated: CASSEIQGGNSPLHF.

The chain carries TRBV6-5 and TRBJ2-7; 7 nucleotides agree with TRBD1. Germline assignment: CDR1 MNHEY and CDR2 SVGAGI. The CDR3 is 14 residues long. The trim removed 6 bases at V and 0 bases at J, leaving 5 bases unmatched. CDR3 amino acids: CASRPGQLSYEQYF. The CDR3 DNA sequence: TGTGCCAGCAGACCGGGACAGCTCTCCTACGAGCAGTACTTC.

The chain carries TRBV6-5 and TRBJ1-2; tentatively, D is TRBD1 (6 bases). The CDR3 has 13 amino acids. Trimming pared 4 bases from V and 8 bases from J, leaving 14 bases between. The germline V gene encodes CDR1 MNHEY and CDR2 SVGAGI. The CDR3 protein is CASSFAGDGGYTF. The CDR3 DNA follows: TGTGCCAGCAGTTTCGCAGGGGATGGGGGCTACACCTTC.

The V and J genes are TRBV2 and TRBJ1-1; D not resolved. V lost 5 bases to trimming and J lost 1 base, with 8 bases between them. The CDR3 consists of 13 residues. Germline CDR1 SNHLY, CDR2 FYNNEI. The chain's CDR3 is CASSWEGNTEAFF. The CDR3 DNA reads as TGTGCCAGCAGTTGGGAGGGGAACACTGAAGCTTTCTTT.

The chain couples TRBV4-1 to TRBJ2-1; the match to TRBD2 covers 8 bases. The CDR3 is 20 residues long. Trimming removed 3 bases from V and 0 bases from J; junction bases left unmatched: 16. The germline CDR1 and CDR2 sequences are MGHRA and YSYEKL. The CDR3 sequence: CASSHPLRTSSITSYNEQFF. The DNA for the CDR3 is TGCGCCAGCAGCCATCCTCTAAGGACTAGCTCCATTACCTCCTACAATGAGCAGTTCTTC.

The rearrangement links TRBV6-2 or TRBV6-3 to TRBJ1-1, with a possible D match to TRBD1 (6 bases). The V gene lost 2 bases and the J gene lost 4 bases, with 14 bases spanning the gap. This CDR3 comprises 15 residues. Germline V gene sequence: CDR1 MNHEY, CDR2 SVGEGT. As DNA, the CDR3 is TGTGCCAGCAGTTACGGGGGGGCTGAGAGCACTGAAGCTTTCTTT. It specifies CASSYGGAESTEAFF.

J is TRBJ2-6 and V is TRBV9; D is possibly TRBD1 (6 bases). The V gene's germline CDR1 is SGDLS and CDR2 YYNGEE. The CDR3 covers 16 residues. V was clipped by 4 bases and J by 0 bases, with 11 bases between them. CDR3 bases: TGTGCCAGCAGCCTACAGGACAGCTCTGGGGCCAACGTCCTGACTTTC. Translating gives CASSLQDSSGANVLTF.

This chain connects TRBV4-2 to TRBJ1-4; possibly TRBD1 for D (5 bases). Germline CDR1 and CDR2: LGHNA and YNFKEQ. V shed 4 bases and J shed 0 bases, with 9 bases lying between them. CDR3 length equals 15 residues. CDR3 amino acids: CASSPQGATNEKLFF. The DNA of the CDR3 is TGTGCCAGCAGCCCCCAGGGCGCAACTAATGAAAAACTGTTTTTT.

This chain joins TRBV5-1 and TRBJ1-1, with 10 bases matching TRBD1. This CDR3 contains 14 residues. CDR1 is SGHRS and CDR2 is YFSETQ in the germline V gene. J was trimmed by 9 bases and V by 4 bases; bases with no gene match: 9. The CDR3 DNA reads as TGCGCCAGCAGCACGACAGGGGGCTTATACAAAGCTTTCTTT. Protein product: CASSTTGGLYKAFF.

The J gene is TRBJ1-3, the V gene TRBV10-1, with TRBD1 as a possible D gene (5 bases). The germline CDR1 and CDR2 sequences are WNHNN and SYGVQD (reference sequence). Trimming removed 11 bases at V and 0 bases at J, with 23 bases between. The CDR3 sequence is 17 residues long. The CDR3 DNA reads TGCGCCGACACAGTGGGGGGAAGCCCGATCTCTGGAAACACCATATATTTT. Translation gives CADTVGGSPISGNTIYF.

This chain uses TRBV12-3 or TRBV12-4 with TRBJ1-2; 8 nucleotides match TRBD1. This CDR3 has 13 residues. Unmatched junction bases numbered 4, after V lost 6 bases and J lost 4 bases. CDR3 nucleotide sequence: TGTGCCAGCAGCGGGACAGGTGGCTATGGCTACACCTTC. Its translation is CASSGTGGYGYTF.

This chain links TRBV30 with TRBJ1-3; perhaps TRBD1 as D (6 bases). Germline CDR1 is GTSNPN and CDR2 is SVGIG (reference sequence). Trimming took off 5 bases at V and 2 bases at J, with 10 bases between the two ends. CDR3 size: 13 residues. CDR3 sequence: CAWANRAGNTIYF. The CDR3 nucleotides are TGTGCCTGGGCCAACAGGGCTGGAAACACCATATATTTT.

A remark on this clone: The junction differs from germline at one of its ends, possibly a read error. The rearrangement joins TRBV7-7 to TRBJ1-4; TRBD1 aligns across 10 bases. Germline V lookup: CDR1 SSHAT, CDR2 FNYEAQ (reference sequence). The CDR3 extends over 18 amino acids. CDR3 in DNA: TGTGCTAGCAGTTCTCGGAAAGGACAGGGGGCAACTAATGAAAAACTGTTTTTT. Its protein product is CASSSRKGQGATNEKLFF.

The chain joins TRBV28 to TRBJ1-2, with 7 bases identical to TRBD1. There are 16 residues in the CDR3. Germline CDR1 and CDR2: MDHEN and SYDVKM. Trimming took 2 bases from V and 4 from J; bases not matched to a gene: 10. CDR3 in amino acids: CASSLLRTGAIYGYTF. The CDR3 coding sequence is TGTGCCAGCAGTTTACTGAGGACAGGAGCGATCTATGGCTACACCTTC.

The chain employs TRBV27 and TRBJ1-2; D may be TRBD1 (5 bases). Trimming stripped 6 bases from V and 4 bases from J, with 12 bases between. The CDR3 length is 13 residues. Germline V CDR1 and CDR2: MNHEY, SMNVEV (reference sequence). CDR3 sequence (DNA): TGTGCCAGCAGCCCGGGGGAGAGCTATGGCTACACCTTC. As protein: CASSPGESYGYTF.

This clone was observed a single time. This chain uses TRBV27 with TRBJ2-2; 12 bases fit TRBD1. There are 15 residues in the CDR3. In germline, CDR1 is MNHEY, CDR2 SMNVEV (reference sequence). The trim removed 6 bases at V and 6 bases at J, leaving 5 bases unmatched. The CDR3 bases are TGTGCCAGCAGGCGGGACAGGGGGCAGCCCGGGGAGCTGTTTTTT. Protein: CASRRDRGQPGELFF.

This chain connects TRBV20-1 to TRBJ1-5; D might be TRBD1 (5 bases). CDR3 length equals 15 residues. Per the germline V gene, CDR1 is DFQATT and CDR2 is SNEGSKA (reference sequence). The germline V and J ends were trimmed by 3 bases and 2 bases, with 14 bases remaining between them. The CDR3 region has the DNA TGCAGTGCTAGTCTCGACTCCAGGGGCAATCAGCCCCAGCATTTT. It encodes CSASLDSRGNQPQHF.

This clone has only a few counts. This chain joins TRBV12-3 or TRBV12-4 and TRBJ2-7; 8 nucleotides match TRBD1. This CDR3 has 13 amino acids. Unmatched junction bases numbered 7, after V lost 8 bases and J lost 4 bases. The CDR3 DNA sequence: TGTGCCAGCTGTTCAGGGGGCTCTTACGAGCAGTACTTC. It codes for CASCSGGSYEQYF.

This clone was counted between two and nine times. V and J are TRBV30 and TRBJ1-2; no reliable D call. Germline V CDR1 and CDR2: GTSNPN, SVGIG (reference sequence). The CDR3 consists of 12 residues. The V end was cut by 0 bases, the J end by 4 bases, with 6 bases between. The CDR3 is CAWSVTSYGYTF. The CDR3, as DNA: TGTGCCTGGAGTGTAACAAGCTATGGCTACACCTTC.

This chain joins TRBV30 and TRBJ2-3; D not resolved. V was trimmed by 1 base and J by 2 bases, leaving 4 bases between them. This CDR3 has 12 amino acids. Germline V gene sequence: CDR1 GTSNPN, CDR2 SVGIG (reference sequence). The CDR3 is CAWSGLTDTQYF. Written as DNA, the CDR3 is TGTGCCTGGAGTGGACTCACAGATACGCAGTATTTT.

This clone was found a few times. The chain couples TRBV4-3 to TRBJ2-3, with D possibly being TRBD2 (6 bases). The V gene lost 4 bases and the J gene lost 4 bases, with 15 bases spanning the gap. Per germline, CDR1 LGHNA and CDR2 YSLEER. CDR3 size: 15 residues. CDR3 in DNA: TGCGCCAGCAGCCTAGCTGGGGGGATCGCAGATACGCAGTATTTT. It translates to CASSLAGGIADTQYF.

The J gene is TRBJ2-3, the V gene TRBV30; the D is unclear. Germline CDR1 and CDR2: GTSNPN and SVGIG (reference sequence). Trimming removed 0 bases at V and 2 bases at J, with 6 bases between. The length of the CDR3 is 13 residues. Here the CDR3 reads CAWSVQHTDTQYF. The CDR3 DNA reads as TGTGCCTGGAGTGTACAGCACACAGATACGCAGTATTTT.

J is TRBJ1-4 and V is TRBV19; 9 nucleotides align to TRBD1. Trimming took 4 bases from V and 4 from J; bases not matched to a gene: 7. There are 16 residues in the CDR3. Looked up from germline, CDR1 is LNHDA and CDR2 is SQIVND (reference sequence). The CDR3 DNA reads TGTGCCAGTAGTACCAAAGACAGGGGGAATAATGAAAAACTGTTTTTT. Its translation is CASSTKDRGNNEKLFF.

This clone was picked up one time. The V gene is TRBV7-9, the J gene TRBJ2-5, with TRBD1 matching 9 bases. From germline, CDR1 is SEHNR and CDR2 FQNEAQ (reference sequence). V was pared by 5 bases and J by 1 base, with 5 bases of the junction left unmatched. This CDR3 spans 15 amino acids. CDR3 protein: CASSPYRGPQETQYF. In nucleotides, the CDR3 is TGTGCCAGCAGCCCCTACAGGGGGCCCCAAGAGACCCAGTACTTC.

This clone was observed a single time. The genes are TRBV5-1 and TRBJ1-6; no firm D call. Germline values: CDR1 SGHRS, CDR2 YFSETQ. Between the trimmed V and J ends, which lost 0 bases and 2 bases, there was a span of 9 bases. The CDR3 totals 16 residues. In DNA form, the CDR3 reads TGCGCCAGCAGCTTGGGAACAACCCCCTATAATTCACCCCTCCACTTT. This codes for CASSLGTTPYNSPLHF.

The rearrangement joins TRBV4-2 to TRBJ1-5, with 9 bases matching TRBD1. Per the germline V gene, CDR1 is LGHNA and CDR2 is YNFKEQ. V lost 0 bases to trimming and J lost 9 bases; unmatched junction nucleotides: 6. The CDR3 is 15 amino acids. The CDR3 DNA reads TGTGCCAGCAGCCAAGAGACAGGGGGTCGCGTGCCCCAGCATTTT. Protein: CASSQETGGRVPQHF.